Below, 26 T cell receptor beta chains from the same sample are listed, as sequenced in a study of cytomegalovirus exposure and HLA in healthy donors. Clones were read by immunoSEQ multiplex PCR, and TCRdb kept only the in-frame ones, dropping some. The repertoire holds fewer than 150,000 clones, almost 85% seen once, with around 27% in the top ten. The sequencing input was PBMCs. These receptors all stem from a man aged 25-45 years in good health and CMV-seropositive.

The V call is TRBV14, the J call TRBJ1-4; 10 bases align to TRBD1. V lost 7 bases to trimming and J lost 6 bases; unmatched junction nucleotides: 5. Germline CDR1 reads SGHDN; CDR2 reads FVKESK. The CDR3 is 14 residues long. The CDR3: CASTGDRGDEKLFF. CDR3 DNA: TGTGCCAGCACGGGGGACAGGGGTGATGAAAAACTGTTTTTT.

This clone has only a few counts. This sequence joins TRBV7-9 and TRBJ1-1; D is perhaps TRBD1 (5 bases). This CDR3 is 17 amino acids long. V was clipped by 0 bases and J by 0 bases, with 14 bases between them. CDR1 SEHNR and CDR2 FQNEAQ come from the germline V gene (reference sequence). As DNA, the CDR3 is TGTGCCAGCAGCTTAGCTGCAGGGTGGGGCATGAACACTGAAGCTTTCTTT. This encodes CASSLAAGWGMNTEAFF.

This chain joins TRBV6-4 and TRBJ1-6; D possibly corresponds to TRBD1 (6 bases). This CDR3 spans 14 amino acids. CDR1 and CDR2 from the germline V gene are MRHNA and SNTAGT. V dropped 2 bases and J dropped 6 bases, with 8 bases sitting between them. CDR3 nucleotides: TGTGCCAGCAGTGACGGGACAACTAATTCACCCCTCCACTTT. It translates to CASSDGTTNSPLHF.

The CDR3 bases are TGCGCCAGCAGCGGGGGACAGGGGGGTTCAGAGACCCAGTACTTC. Its protein product is CASSGGQGGSETQYF. The J gene is TRBJ2-5, the V gene TRBV5-1; TRBD1 matches at 11 bases. Trimming cost V 4 bases and J 4 bases; bases outside gene matches: 6. Germline V CDR1 and CDR2: SGHRS, YFSETQ. The CDR3 consists of 15 residues.

The chain employs TRBV7-9 and TRBJ1-2; TRBD1 is a possible D gene (5 bases). This CDR3 has 15 amino acids. CDR1 SEHNR and CDR2 FQNEAQ come from the germline V gene (reference sequence). Trimming stripped 5 bases from V and 8 bases from J, with 21 bases between. In DNA form, the CDR3 reads TGTGCCAGCAGCCCCAACAATGCGGGGCCTGGGGGCTACACCTTC. Amino acid sequence: CASSPNNAGPGGYTF.

The chain has TRBV2 and TRBJ1-1, with D perhaps matching TRBD1 (6 bases). Germline assignment: CDR1 SNHLY and CDR2 FYNNEI. This CDR3 has 15 residues. V gave up 6 bases and J gave up 0 bases, with 14 bases separating them. CDR3 in DNA: TGTGCCAGCAGGATCCGGGACACCTTGAACACTGAAGCTTTCTTT. The encoded protein is CASRIRDTLNTEAFF. The full variable domain, its missing parts supplied by reference TRBV2 and TRBJ1-1, is EPEVTQTPSHQVTQMGQEVILRCVPISNHLYFYWYRQILGQKVEFLVSFYNNEISEKSEIFDDQFSVERPDGSNFTLKIRSTKLEDSAMYFCASRIRDTLNTEAFFGQGTRLTVV.

This chain links TRBV9 with TRBJ2-6; 8 positions agree with TRBD1. The V segment lost 6 bases and the J segment 3 bases; nucleotides outside the gene matches: 5. CDR1 and CDR2 (germline): SGDLS, YYNGEE. CDR3 length: 15 residues. As DNA, the CDR3 is TGTGCCAGCATGCCAGGGGGCGGTGGGGCCAACGTCCTGACTTTC. Its translation: CASMPGGGGANVLTF. The full variable domain, completed using reference TRBV9 and TRBJ2-6, is DSGVTQTPKHLITATGQRVTLRCSPRSGDLSVYWYQQSLDQGLQFLIQYYNGEERAKGNILERFSAQQFPDLHSELNLSSLELGDSALYFCASMPGGGGANVLTFGAGSRLTVL.

This chain's CDR3 is CASSLMGLAKGEFF. DNA for the CDR3: TGTGCCAGCAGTTTAATGGGACTAGCGAAGGGTGAGTTCTTC. The gene calls are TRBV27 and TRBJ2-1; 10 nucleotides line up with TRBD2. Germline V gene sequence: CDR1 MNHEY, CDR2 SMNVEV (reference sequence). CDR3 length: 14 amino acids. V lost 2 bases and J lost 14; bases outside the gene matches: 9.

V gene TRBV27 combines with J gene TRBJ2-7; 10 bases align to TRBD2. The trim removed 6 bases at V and 3 bases at J, leaving 11 bases unmatched. CDR1 and CDR2 (germline): MNHEY, SMNVEV (reference sequence). The CDR3 spans 16 residues. This CDR3 reads CASSRPSGSLNYEQYF. The CDR3 DNA reads as TGTGCCAGCAGCCGCCCTAGCGGGAGTTTGAACTACGAGCAGTACTTC.

This clone was seen only a few times. The V gene is TRBV10-1, the J gene TRBJ2-2; 11 positions agree with TRBD2. This CDR3 is 15 amino acids long. The V gene end was trimmed by 2 bases and the J gene end by 4 bases; junction bases not matched to a gene: 0. CDR1 and CDR2 from the germline V gene are WNHNN and SYGVQD (reference sequence). The CDR3 is CASSETSGGTGELFF. CDR3 bases: TGCGCCAGCAGTGAGACTAGCGGGGGCACCGGGGAGCTGTTTTTT.

The V call is TRBV6-5, the J call TRBJ1-2; TRBD1 matches 8 bases. This CDR3 comprises 14 residues. V was clipped by 6 bases and J by 8 bases; unmatched bases: 11. Per germline, CDR1 MNHEY and CDR2 SVGAGI. DNA of the CDR3: TGTGCCAGCAGGGGAAAACAGGGGGTAGAGGGCTACACCTTC. As protein: CASRGKQGVEGYTF.

The chain joins TRBV11-2 to TRBJ2-1; the match to TRBD2 covers 8 bases. This CDR3 comprises 16 residues. Trimming cost V 4 bases and J 5 bases; bases outside gene matches: 10. Looked up from germline, CDR1 is SGHAT and CDR2 is FQNNGV. The CDR3: CASSSLFRGGHNEQFF. Here the CDR3 DNA reads TGTGCCAGCAGCTCGCTATTTCGGGGGGGGCACAATGAGCAGTTCTTC.

The chain combines TRBV9 with TRBJ2-7; D may be TRBD2 (6 bases). Per the germline V gene, CDR1 is SGDLS and CDR2 is YYNGEE. The CDR3 has 16 residues. V lost 3 bases and J lost 0, with 16 bases in between. The CDR3 sequence: CASSEGSSASSYEQYF. The CDR3 DNA follows: TGTGCCAGCAGCGAGGGATCTAGCGCCAGCTCCTACGAGCAGTACTTC.

The chain couples TRBV7-9 to TRBJ2-2; 11 bases are shared with TRBD2. Germline V gene lookup returns CDR1 SEHNR and CDR2 FQNEAQ (reference sequence). J lost 5 bases, V lost 1 base, and 3 bases had no gene match. This CDR3 contains 16 residues. CDR3 coding DNA: TGTGCCAGCAGCTTAGTTCTAGCGGGAGGAACCGGGGAGCTGTTTTTT. It translates to CASSLVLAGGTGELFF.

Note on this clone: An end of the junction differs from the germline gene, which may be a read error. The rearrangement uses TRBV2 and TRBJ2-7; D unresolved. This CDR3 spans 11 amino acids. Germline loops: CDR1 SNHLY, CDR2 FYNNEI. CDR3 region: CASSEAHSRDF. The CDR3 DNA reads TGTGCCAGCAGTGAAGCCCACTCCCGGGACTTC.

The V gene is TRBV28, the J gene TRBJ1-2; TRBD1 matches 7 bases. V was clipped by 8 bases and J by 6 bases; unmatched bases: 24. The CDR3 totals 18 residues. Looked up from germline, CDR1 is MDHEN and CDR2 is SYDVKM. The CDR3 protein is CASYSMTATGIGRDGYTF. CDR3 sequence (DNA): TGTGCCAGCTACTCTATGACCGCGACAGGGATTGGGCGCGATGGCTACACCTTC.

This chain uses TRBV15 with TRBJ1-3; the D gene is possibly TRBD1 (5 bases). Trimming took off 2 bases at V and 4 bases at J, with 15 bases between the two ends. The CDR3 sequence is 16 residues long. CDR1 is LNHNV, CDR2 YYDKDF, per germline (reference sequence). This CDR3 is CATSRSGGEWGNTIYF. The DNA of the CDR3 is TGTGCCACCAGCAGATCCGGAGGGGAATGGGGAAACACCATATATTTT.

The V and J genes are TRBV18 and TRBJ2-3, with TRBD2 matching 7 bases. This CDR3 comprises 16 residues. Per germline, CDR1 KGHSH and CDR2 LQKENI. V lost 2 bases and J lost 0; bases outside the gene matches: 5. This CDR3 is CASSPGLAASTDTQYF. The CDR3 bases are TGTGCCAGCTCACCAGGGCTAGCGGCTAGCACAGATACGCAGTATTTT. Full variable domain (rest looked up from reference TRBV18 and TRBJ2-3): NAGVMQNPRHLVRRRGQEARLRCSPMKGHSHVYWYRQLPEEGLKFMVYLQKENIIDESGMPKERFSAEFPKEGPSILRIQQVVRGDSAAYFCASSPGLAASTDTQYFGPGTRLTVL.

V and J are TRBV6-5 and TRBJ1-4; D is perhaps TRBD1 (6 bases). Germline CDR1 reads MNHEY; CDR2 reads SVGAGI. This CDR3 contains 15 residues. Trimming took off 0 bases at V and 5 bases at J, with 10 bases between the two ends. CDR3 sequence reads: CASSYSGQGNEKLFF. In nucleotides, the CDR3 is TGTGCCAGCAGTTACTCGGGGCAGGGGAATGAAAAACTGTTTTTT.

The gene calls are TRBV25-1 and TRBJ2-7; the match to TRBD1 covers 7 bases. V was pared by 6 bases and J by 0 bases, with 8 bases of the junction left unmatched. Germline lookup yields CDR1 MGHDK and CDR2 SYGVNS. The CDR3 contains 15 residues. The CDR3 loop is CASRKSTGRSYEQYF. CDR3 nucleotides: TGTGCCAGCAGAAAATCGACAGGGCGCTCCTACGAGCAGTACTTC.

This chain joins TRBV6-5 and TRBJ1-5, with 11 bases fitting TRBD1. Germline V gene lookup returns CDR1 MNHEY and CDR2 SVGAGI. The CDR3 totals 15 residues. The J segment lost 3 bases and the V segment lost 5 bases, leaving 3 bases of the junction unmatched. This chain's CDR3 is CASSGTGGPNQPQHF. DNA for the CDR3: TGTGCCAGCAGTGGGACAGGGGGTCCCAATCAGCCCCAGCATTTT.

The V and J genes are TRBV7-2 and TRBJ1-5; D perhaps matches TRBD1 (5 bases). Germline values: CDR1 SGHTA, CDR2 FQGNSA. The CDR3 extends over 14 amino acids. V was cut by 6 bases and J by 4 bases, with 13 bases left in between. CDR3 in amino acids: CASREGQLNQPQHF. For the CDR3, the DNA is TGTGCCAGCAGGGAGGGGCAGCTTAATCAGCCCCAGCATTTT.

This rearrangement joins TRBV5-1 to TRBJ2-5; 13 nucleotides match TRBD2. The CDR3 runs to 18 residues. Germline V gene sequence: CDR1 SGHRS, CDR2 YFSETQ. V lost 4 bases, J lost 1 base, and 10 bases stayed unmatched. The CDR3 DNA reads as TGCGCCAGCAGCCCGAGGGGGACTAGCGGGATACTCCAAGAGACCCAGTACTTC. This codes for CASSPRGTSGILQETQYF.

In its sample, this clone was seen once. V is TRBV11-2 and J is TRBJ2-2; D uncertain. The length of the CDR3 is 15 residues. V was pared by 5 bases and J by 1 base, with 11 bases between. Germline V CDR1 and CDR2: SGHAT, FQNNGV. Here the CDR3 DNA reads TGTGCCAGCAGCGACCGAAGAGGGAACACCGGGGAGCTGTTTTTT. Encoded protein: CASSDRRGNTGELFF.

This rearrangement joins TRBV5-5 to TRBJ2-2; TRBD2 aligns across 7 bases. The CDR3 has 14 residues. Unmatched junction bases numbered 2, after V lost 0 bases and J lost 6 bases. Per germline, CDR1 SGHKS and CDR2 YYEKEE (reference sequence). This CDR3 reads CASSLGRGAGELFF. The CDR3 DNA follows: TGTGCCAGCAGCTTGGGACGGGGGGCCGGGGAGCTGTTTTTT.

This clone was observed a single time. The chain uses TRBV7-3 and TRBJ2-1; 9 nucleotides line up with TRBD2. CDR3 size: 15 residues. CDR1 is SGHTA, CDR2 FQGTGA, per germline. After removal of 4 bases from V and 5 bases from J, the junction contained 6 bases not matched to a gene. Here the CDR3 DNA reads TGTGCCAGCAGCTCCTTAGCGGGAGTTCACAATGAGCAGTTCTTC. Amino acids: CASSSLAGVHNEQFF.